This TCR beta chain was identified in a study of blood T cells in healthy people across ages. A second PCR, run for about 7 to 11 cycles, used a sample-barcoded 5' primer plus a J-beta primer mix. TCRdb re-called the 5' RACE reads with MiXCR, one entry per CDR3 protein. Of 1.6 million or so distinct CDR3 sequences listed, roughly 30% are singletons. The ends lost 7 bases at V and 9 bases at J; junction bases unmatched: 11. The CDR3 is 14 amino acids. CDR1 and CDR2 from the germline V gene are SEHNR and FQNEAQ (reference sequence). The TCR was taken from a woman in her thirties in good health. The chain combines TRBV7-9 with TRBJ2-1; TRBD2 matches 8 bases. Material: blood. In DNA form, the CDR3 reads TGTGCCAGCACAGCGGGAGCCCCCGGGGTTGAGCAGTTCTTC. Amino acids: CASTAGAPGVEQFF. Filled out from reference TRBV7-9 and TRBJ2-1, the complete variable domain reads DTGVSQNPRHKITKRGQNVTFRCDPISEHNRLYWYRQTLGQGPEFLTYFQNEAQLEKSRLLSDRFSAERPKGSFSTLEIQRTEQGDSAMYLCASTAGAPGVEQFFGPGTRLTVL.